The rows below give T cell receptor beta chains drawn from one sample of a study of T cells in Graves' hyperthyroidism and ophthalmopathy. TCRdb analysed the multiplex PCR reads with MiXCR anew, one entry per CDR3 protein. This sample has around 600,000 distinct CDR3 sequences, with 13% to 15% found just once. The sample was blood. The receptors come from a woman in her late teens or twenties with Graves' ophthalmopathy. The CDR3 runs from the conserved cysteine through the conserved F or W. The D gene is left open where the match is weak. Size values are once, few and many counts, or a class for expanded clones, and some rows have none.

size	V	length	J	D	DNA	CDR3
.	TRBV11-1	14	TRBJ2-5	.	TGTGCCAGCAGCTTATCGGGCGGGATGGAGACCCAGTACTTC	CASSLSGGMETQYF
few	TRBV29-1	17	TRBJ2-5	TRBD2	TGCAGCGTTGAAATTACGGGACTAGGGGCCCGGGGGGAGACCCAGTACTTC	CSVEITGLGARGETQYF
many	TRBV29-1	15	TRBJ2-5	TRBD2	TGCAGCGTTGAAACGGCGGGAGGTTCACGGGAGACCCAGTACTTC	CSVETAGGSRETQYF
few	TRBV27	16	TRBJ2-7	TRBD2	TGTGCCAGCAGTCCCTTATTGACTAGCGGCGCCTACGAGCAGTACTTC	CASSPLLTSGAYEQYF
many	TRBV7-7	14	TRBJ1-1	.	TGTGCTAGCAGCCCGATAGGGCTGAACACTGAAGCTTTCTTT	CASSPIGLNTEAFF
.	TRBV27	17	TRBJ2-3	TRBD2	TGTGCCAGCAGTTTTAGAACTAGCGGGTTTCGGACAGATACGCAGTATTTT	CASSFRTSGFRTDTQYF
few	TRBV4-1	15	TRBJ1-1	.	TGCGCCAGCAGCCAAGTTGGTTGGTCGAACACTGAAGCTTTCTTT	CASSQVGWSNTEAFF
.	TRBV6-1	15	TRBJ2-3	.	TGTGCCAGCAGTGAAATTGGGCTCGAATTAGATACGCAGTATTTT	CASSEIGLELDTQYF
many	TRBV27	11	TRBJ2-2	.	TGTGCCAGCAGCTTAACCGGGGAGCTGTTTTTT	CASSLTGELFF
many	TRBV7-9	15	TRBJ2-5	TRBD2	TGTGCCAGCAGCGCCGGGACTAGGCAACGAGAGACCCAGTACTTC	CASSAGTRQRETQYF
many	TRBV12-3/TRBV12-4	13	TRBJ1-5	.	TGTGCCAGCAGTTACGGAAGGGATCAGCCCCAGCATTTT	CASSYGRDQPQHF
few	TRBV19	16	TRBJ2-3	TRBD1	TGTGCCAGTAGTAGAACAACCGGGACAGGTCGGGATACGCAGTATTTT	CASSRTTGTGRDTQYF
many	TRBV12-3/TRBV12-4	14	TRBJ1-2	.	TGTGCCAGCCACCAACGGGACCAAAACTATGGCTACACCTTC	CASHQRDQNYGYTF
few	TRBV27	19	TRBJ2-4	TRBD2	TGTGCCAGCAGTTTGTTGTCTACTAGCGGGAGTCTAGCCAAAAACATTCAGTACTTC	CASSLLSTSGSLAKNIQYF
many	TRBV7-9	16	TRBJ2-7	TRBD1	TGTGCCAGCAGCTTCCGGACAGGGGGGGATCCTTACGAGCAGTACTTC	CASSFRTGGDPYEQYF
many	TRBV5-1	16	TRBJ2-2	TRBD1	TGCGCCAGCAGCCCCAGGACAGGGGGAGCCACCGGGGAGCTGTTTTTT	CASSPRTGGATGELFF
many	TRBV20-1	12	TRBJ2-3	TRBD2	TGCAGTGCTAGGCTAGCGGGAGATACGCAGTATTTT	CSARLAGDTQYF
many	TRBV11-1	13	TRBJ1-1	TRBD1	TGTGCCAGCAGCTTCCGACAGGGCACTGAAGCTTTCTTT	CASSFRQGTEAFF
few	TRBV13	16	TRBJ1-2	.	TGTGCCAGCAGTTTCCGACAGGTGGGGTGGGGCTATGGCTACACCTTC	CASSFRQVGWGYGYTF
many	TRBV12-3/TRBV12-4	14	TRBJ2-1	.	TGTGCCAGCAGTTTTAGCACCTCCTACAATGAGCAGTTCTTC	CASSFSTSYNEQFF
.	TRBV7-3	14	TRBJ2-7	.	TGTGCCAGCAGCTTAGTACCTACCCCCTACGAGCAGTACTTC	CASSLVPTPYEQYF
.	TRBV9	16	TRBJ1-2	.	TGTGCCAGCAGCGTAGCGCTACACCAAGCTAACTATGGCTACACCTTC	CASSVALHQANYGYTF
many	TRBV20-1	14	TRBJ1-4	.	TGCAGTGCTAGATTACGGAAACCACGCGAAAAACTGTTTTTT	CSARLRKPREKLFF
many	TRBV27	16	TRBJ1-6	.	TGTGCCAGCAGTTTATTTGGCGGCTCCTATAATTCACCCCTCCACTTT	CASSLFGGSYNSPLHF
many	TRBV30	16	TRBJ1-1	TRBD1	TGTGCCTGGAGTGTACGGAGGACAGGAAGTCACACTGAAGCTTTCTTT	CAWSVRRTGSHTEAFF
many	TRBV5-1	13	TRBJ2-7	.	TGCGCCAGCTTACCGGGCGACGTGTACGAGCAGTACTTC	CASLPGDVYEQYF
many	TRBV12-3/TRBV12-4	15	TRBJ2-7	TRBD2	TGTGCCAGCAGTCTTCATTCGGGAGGGCCCGTCGAGCAGTACTTC	CASSLHSGGPVEQYF
few	TRBV5-1	14	TRBJ2-7	.	TGCGCCAGCAGCTTGAGGACCTCTAGTAGAGAGCAGTACTTC	CASSLRTSSREQYF
many	TRBV7-9	14	TRBJ2-5	TRBD1	TGTGCCAGCAGCTTTAGGACAGGGGGCGGGACCCAGTACTTC	CASSFRTGGGTQYF
.	TRBV2	12	TRBJ2-2	TRBD1	TGTGCCAGCAGAACAGGGGCCGGGGAGCTGTTTTTT	CASRTGAGELFF
few	TRBV20-1	15	TRBJ1-2	.	TGCAGTGCTAGAGATCGCCCCTCCGAGGCGCGCGGCTACACCTTC	CSARDRPSEARGYTF
many	TRBV6-5	14	TRBJ1-2	.	TGTGCCAGCAGTTACGGAAAGGGTGGTTATGGCTACACCTTC	CASSYGKGGYGYTF
many	TRBV7-3	16	TRBJ2-5	TRBD2	TGTGCCAGCAGCTCGGGACTAGCGGGAGACCAAGAGACCCAGTACTTC	CASSSGLAGDQETQYF
.	TRBV20-1	14	TRBJ1-1	.	TGCAGTGCTAGGACGCAGCGGAGTACTTTTGAAGCTTTCTTT	CSARTQRSTFEAFF
many	TRBV7-2	13	TRBJ1-1	TRBD1	TGTGCCAGCGGGCCAGGGGGCGCGACCGAAGCTTTCTTT	CASGPGGATEAFF
many	TRBV27	13	TRBJ1-5	.	TGTGCCAGCAGTTTATCGGGGTTTCAGCCCCAGCATTTT	CASSLSGFQPQHF
.	TRBV6-5	15	TRBJ2-7	TRBD2	TGTGCCAGCAGTTACTCGGGACTAGCGTCATACGAGCAGTACTTC	CASSYSGLASYEQYF